Below are 7 T cell receptor beta chains sequenced from a single sample in a study of shared clonotypes between healthy human individuals. CD45RO-negative, CCR7-selected cells formed the naive CD8 fraction, which excluded terminally differentiated effector memory CD45RA+ cells. Generated by immunoSEQ multiplex PCR, the TCRdb table keeps only in-frame clones and is missing some. The sample contains some 2 million clones, just under 95% of which appear only once. The sequencing sample was made of naive CD8+ T cells sorted from blood. The source of these receptors is a man between 18 and 35 years old in good health.

The gene calls are TRBV6-6 and TRBJ1-1; tentatively, D is TRBD1 (6 bases). The CDR3 extends over 16 amino acids. Trimming left V 6 bases short and J 5 bases short, with 22 bases between. Germline V CDR1 and CDR2: MNHNY, SVGAGI (reference sequence). CDR3 nucleotide sequence: TGTGCCAGCAGCCTAGGACAGTACGGGGGGAGGACTGAAGCTTTCTTT. It encodes CASSLGQYGGRTEAFF.

The rearrangement joins TRBV6-1 to TRBJ1-1; possibly TRBD1 for D (5 bases). Germline CDR1 MNHNS, CDR2 SASEGT. This CDR3 has 14 amino acids. V lost 2 bases and J 4 bases, leaving 11 bases between the germline ends. The CDR3 loop reads CASSETAGGTEAFF. CDR3 DNA: TGTGCCAGCAGTGAAACCGCGGGGGGCACTGAAGCTTTCTTT.

In the case of this clone: The identical CDR3 is also encoded by other nucleotide sequences in the sample. V gene TRBV7-6 combines with J gene TRBJ2-3; tentative D call: TRBD1 (7 bases). The germline V and J ends were trimmed by 1 base and 6 bases, with 11 bases remaining between them. There are 14 residues in the CDR3. CDR1 is SGHVS, CDR2 FNYEAQ, per germline. CDR3 loop: CASSLEAGGDTQYF. The CDR3 DNA reads as TGTGCCAGCAGCTTAGAGGCAGGGGGGGATACGCAGTATTTT.

The J gene is TRBJ2-7, the V gene TRBV4-1; D gene unclear. CDR1 and CDR2 from the germline V gene are MGHRA and YSYEKL. V was clipped by 0 bases and J by 5 bases, with 5 bases between them. This CDR3 region has 12 residues. The CDR3, as DNA: TGCGCCAGCAGCCAAGATGGGAACGAGCAGTACTTC. Its translation: CASSQDGNEQYF.

J is TRBJ2-2 and V is TRBV11-3; possibly TRBD2 for D (6 bases). Germline V gives CDR1 SGHNT, CDR2 YENEEA. This CDR3 has 14 residues. Trimming stripped 5 bases from V and 8 bases from J, with 15 bases between. The CDR3 DNA sequence: TGTGCCAGCAGCACCGAGACTAGTCGTGGGGAGCTGTTTTTT. Protein: CASSTETSRGELFF.

The chain carries TRBV6-5 and TRBJ2-1; 9 bases map to TRBD2. Trimming took 5 bases from V and 7 from J; bases not matched to a gene: 6. There are 14 residues in the CDR3. Germline loops: CDR1 MNHEY, CDR2 SVGAGI. Here the CDR3 reads CASSPLAGLNEQFF. CDR3 DNA: TGTGCCAGCAGTCCGCTAGCGGGGCTTAATGAGCAGTTCTTC.

This chain joins TRBV6-6 and TRBJ1-5; 7 bases align to TRBD1. The germline gives CDR1 MNHNY, CDR2 SVGAGI (reference sequence). Trimming took 4 bases from V and 5 from J; bases not matched to a gene: 11. The CDR3 spans 16 residues. The chain's CDR3 is CASSFLQGGSHQPQHF. The CDR3 bases are TGTGCCAGCAGTTTTCTCCAGGGGGGATCTCATCAGCCCCAGCATTTT.